This TCR beta chain was retrieved from a study of blood T cell repertoires in COVID-19. Overall study: Sites across the United States, Italy and Spain contributed samples from acute and convalescent COVID-19. PBMCs, B-cell-depleted T cells, or T cells were the source of the cDNA or gDNA that made up the material.

With 2 bases clipped from V and 4 bases from J, the junction kept 7 bases outside the gene matches. The CDR3 is 17 residues long. Germline V gene lookup returns CDR1 SEHNR and CDR2 FQNEAQ (reference sequence). Profiled with immunoSEQ multiplex PCR; TCRdb holds only in-frame clones, not every one. In the table there are about 140,000 clones, about 80% of which are singletons. Source material: peripheral blood. The chain employs TRBV7-9 and TRBJ2-1; 11 bases match TRBD2. The sequence was obtained from a woman aged 55-69 years with acute or convalescent COVID-19. CDR3 region: CASSLTTSGKRYNEQFF. CDR3 coding DNA: TGTGCCAGCAGCTTAACGACTAGCGGGAAGCGATACAATGAGCAGTTCTTC.